A single T cell receptor (beta chain) is shown here with its context. The Seattle patients joined while their infection was active and were tracked longitudinally afterward. This CDR3 comprises 17 residues. V gave up 1 base and J gave up 0 bases, with 14 bases separating them. CDR1 is SGHDT, CDR2 YYEEEE, per germline. The sample is drawn from a study of blood T cell repertoires in COVID-19. In the study overall: PBMCs, B-cell-depleted T cells, or T cells were the source of the cDNA or gDNA that made up the material.

Repertoires were generated with immunoSEQ multiplex PCR, while TCRdb's copy carries only in-frame clones and drops some. The sample has about 200,000 clones, around nine tenths seen once. The rearrangement uses TRBV5-6 and TRBJ2-1; TRBD1 is a possible D gene (5 bases). The sequencing input was peripheral blood. The origin of this receptor is a man in his fifties with COVID-19, enrolled during active disease. The CDR3 bases are TGTGCCAGCAGCTTGTGGGCGACAGCGAGCTCCTACAATGAGCAGTTCTTC. It codes for CASSLWATASSYNEQFF.